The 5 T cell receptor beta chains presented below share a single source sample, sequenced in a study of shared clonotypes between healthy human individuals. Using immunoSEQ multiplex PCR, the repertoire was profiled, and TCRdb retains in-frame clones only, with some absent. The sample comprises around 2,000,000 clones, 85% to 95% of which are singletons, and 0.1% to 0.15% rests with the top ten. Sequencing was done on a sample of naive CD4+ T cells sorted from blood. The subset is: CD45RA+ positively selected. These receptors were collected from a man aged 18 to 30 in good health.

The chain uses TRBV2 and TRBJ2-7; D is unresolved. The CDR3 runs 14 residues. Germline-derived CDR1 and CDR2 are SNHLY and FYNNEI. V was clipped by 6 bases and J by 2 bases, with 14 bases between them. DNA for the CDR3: TGTGCCAGCAGCCCCCGCGGACGGGCCTACGAGCAGTACTTC. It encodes CASSPRGRAYEQYF.

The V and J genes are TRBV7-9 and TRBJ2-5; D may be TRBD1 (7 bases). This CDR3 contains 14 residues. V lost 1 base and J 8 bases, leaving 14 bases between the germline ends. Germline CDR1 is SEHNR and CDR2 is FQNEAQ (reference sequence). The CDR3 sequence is CASSLGVEGATQYF. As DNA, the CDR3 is TGTGCCAGCAGCTTAGGGGTGGAGGGGGCAACCCAGTACTTC.

The CDR3 here is CASSYSQAQETQYF. CDR3 nucleotide sequence: TGTGCCAGCAGTTACTCACAGGCCCAAGAGACCCAGTACTTC. V usage is TRBV6-5 and J usage is TRBJ2-5; a possible D gene is TRBD1 (5 bases). There are 14 residues in the CDR3. Trimming removed 0 bases from V and 1 base from J, with 6 bases in between. Germline values: CDR1 MNHEY, CDR2 SVGAGI.

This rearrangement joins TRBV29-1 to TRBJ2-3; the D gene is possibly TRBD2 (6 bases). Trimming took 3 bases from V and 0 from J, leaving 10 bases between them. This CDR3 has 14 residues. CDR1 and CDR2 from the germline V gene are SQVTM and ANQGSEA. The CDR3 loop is CSVEEGSSTDTQYF. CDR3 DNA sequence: TGCAGCGTTGAGGAGGGATCTAGCACAGATACGCAGTATTTT.

DNA for the CDR3: TGTGCCAGCAGTGAAATTCCCCGGACTTTTATCTACGAGCAGTACTTC. It encodes CASSEIPRTFIYEQYF. The V gene is TRBV6-1, the J gene TRBJ2-7, with D tentatively TRBD2 (5 bases). Trimming cost V 2 bases and J 3 bases, with 17 bases left between them. Germline CDR1 MNHNS, CDR2 SASEGT. CDR3 length equals 16 residues.